The source of this TCR beta chain is a study of OX40 agonist ivuxolimab in advanced cancers. Study conclusions and caveats: Dose levels from 0.1 to 3.0 mg/kg saw CD4+ and CD8+ blood T cells expand clonally by week 6.

A remark on this clone: Its specificity is unknown.

Germline assignment: CDR1 SGHKS and CDR2 YYEKEE (reference sequence). Deletions cut 3 bases from V and 0 bases from J, with 17 bases between. CDR3 length: 17 amino acids. Some clones are missing from TCRdb's copy, which holds only in-frame ones; the method was immunoSEQ multiplex PCR. Among 65,000 or so clones, 84% were seen once, and the ten largest hold roughly 2.1%. This receptor was identified in an adult with an advanced solid tumor such as melanoma, head and neck, liver or kidney cancer. The sequences come from CD4+ or CD8+ T cells sorted from blood, collected in a trial of the OX40 agonist ivuxolimab. The chain combines TRBV5-5 with TRBJ2-3, with D possibly being TRBD1 (5 bases). The CDR3 bases are TGTGCCAGCAGCTATGAAGGGGTAGTCCGGAGCACAGATACGCAGTATTTT. Its protein product is CASSYEGVVRSTDTQYF.